Sequencing of this T cell receptor beta chain was carried out in a study of blood T cell repertoires in COVID-19. Original handling: Reference gene primer amplification gave estimated nucleated cell counts. Profiled with immunoSEQ multiplex PCR; TCRdb holds only in-frame clones, not every one. The V and J calls and clone size were taken over from that table, and D and trimming were inferred from the DNA. The sample contains tens of thousands of clones, 89% of which appear only once. Germline V CDR1 and CDR2: GTSNPN, SVGIG (reference sequence). The CDR3 runs to 13 residues. The V segment lost 6 bases and the J segment 0 bases; nucleotides outside the gene matches: 2.

The sequence was collected from a human donor with acute or convalescent COVID-19. The donor label of this sample is uncertain. The sample was peripheral blood. This chain links TRBV30 with TRBJ2-4; 7 positions match TRBD2. As DNA, the CDR3 is TGTGCCTGTAGCGGGCCAGCCAAAAACATTCAGTACTTC. It translates to CACSGPAKNIQYF.